This TCR beta chain was found in a study of radiotherapy plus CTLA-4 blockade in lung cancer. On the study more broadly: Overall, 15% to 20% of patients showed an objective response, while 31% attained disease control. Overall study results and limits: Peripheral blood showed expansion of tumor-derived TCR clones after radiotherapy and ipilimumab.

In this sample, this clone turned up a few times. Its matching antigen is unknown. The method was immunoSEQ multiplex PCR; TCRdb's version includes in-frame clones alone and lacks a portion of them. The sample has around 100,000 clones, 81% seen once. Focal radiation plus CTLA-4 blockade with ipilimumab was administered to patients who had chemo-refractory metastatic non-small-cell lung cancer. Looked up from germline, CDR1 is MNHNS and CDR2 is SASEGT. V shed 9 bases, J shed 9 bases, and the junction held 10 bases outside the gene matches. The CDR3 runs to 13 residues. This chain joins TRBV6-1 and TRBJ1-2, with 10 nucleotides matching TRBD1. This TCR derives from a human donor with non-small cell lung cancer that progressed on radiotherapy plus ipilimumab. Some clones in this sample may be carry-over from other donors' samples. This material consisted of peripheral blood, taken from a patient treated with radiotherapy plus ipilimumab. Here the CDR3 reads CASRQGAHGSYTF. DNA of the CDR3: TGTGCCAGTCGACAGGGGGCGCATGGTAGCTACACCTTC.